Below are 10 T cell receptor beta chains sequenced from a single sample in a study of a mutant IDH1 vaccine in newly diagnosed glioma. Clones were sequenced by immunoSEQ multiplex PCR, and TCRdb holds only the in-frame ones, with some missing. The table lists 35,000 to 45,000 clones, about 81% of them singletons. Documented time point: week 47, end of study. Doses consisted of 300 ug of mutant IDH1 20-mer peptide each, paired with topical imiquimod. Antigens for these TCRs are unknown. The specimen was PBMCs, collected from a glioma patient whose treatment included an IDH1 peptide vaccine. These receptors were obtained from a middle-aged man with glioma.

This clone was seen a single time. The CDR3 nucleotides are TGCGCCAGCAGCTTCGAGCGGCAAGAGACCCAGTACTTC. It encodes CASSFERQETQYF. V usage is TRBV5-1 and J usage is TRBJ2-5, with a tentative D call TRBD2 (5 bases). The CDR3 totals 13 residues. V was shortened by 2 bases and J by 2 bases, with 7 bases between the two germline ends. Germline values: CDR1 SGHRS, CDR2 YFSETQ. Full variable domain (missing parts from reference TRBV5-1 and TRBJ2-5): KAGVTQTPRYLIKTRGQQVTLSCSPISGHRSVSWYQQTPGQGLQFLFEYFSETQRNKGNFPGRFSGRQFSNSRSEMNVSTLELGDSALYLCASSFERQETQYFGPGTRLLVL.

The CDR3 DNA reads TGTGCCAGCAGCTTGCGGGCCCGGGGAGTAGAAAACGAGCAGTACGTC. It codes for CASSLRARGVENEQYV. V is TRBV5-5 and J is TRBJ2-7; D is possibly TRBD2 (5 bases). CDR3 length: 16 amino acids. Germline CDR1 reads SGHKS; CDR2 reads YYEKEE (reference sequence). V lost 1 base and J lost 5, with 19 bases in between.

J is TRBJ2-2 and V is TRBV7-6; D unclear. This CDR3 comprises 14 residues. Germline V lookup: CDR1 SGHVS, CDR2 FNYEAQ. Trimming stripped 1 base from V and 5 bases from J, with 8 bases between. The CDR3 sequence is CASSLVTATGELFF. In DNA, the CDR3 is TGTGCCAGCAGCTTAGTAACTGCTACCGGGGAGCTGTTTTTT.

The chain joins TRBV5-5 to TRBJ2-7, with D unresolved. Germline V gives CDR1 SGHKS, CDR2 YYEKEE (reference sequence). CDR3 size: 13 residues. Trimming pared 0 bases from V and 4 bases from J, leaving 8 bases between. The CDR3 DNA follows: TGTGCCAGCAGCTTGGGGCCCCAGTACGAGCAGTACGTC. Amino acid sequence: CASSLGPQYEQYV.

The chain links TRBV4-3 to TRBJ2-1; 8 positions agree with TRBD1. V dropped 1 base and J dropped 5; count of bases not matched to a gene: 7. CDR1 LGHNA and CDR2 YSLEER come from the germline V gene. The CDR3 contains 16 residues. The CDR3 reads CASSQVARGHDNEQFF. The DNA of the CDR3 is TGCGCCAGCAGCCAAGTTGCCAGGGGGCATGACAATGAGCAGTTCTTC.

This chain joins TRBV6-5 and TRBJ2-5; D remains unclear. V was trimmed by 9 bases and J by 1 base, leaving 6 bases between them. The CDR3 covers 11 residues. Germline V CDR1 and CDR2: MNHEY, SVGAGI. Here the CDR3 DNA reads TGTGCCAGTCAGACCCAAGAGACCCAGTACTTC. Translation gives CASQTQETQYF.

The rearrangement uses TRBV5-4 and TRBJ2-4; D ambiguous. Germline V gene sequence: CDR1 SGHNT, CDR2 YYREEE (reference sequence). Between the trimmed V and J ends, which lost 4 bases and 10 bases, there was a span of 12 bases. The CDR3 sequence is 12 residues long. This chain's CDR3 is CASSQKAGIQYF. CDR3 sequence (DNA): TGTGCCAGCAGCCAAAAGGCAGGTATTCAGTACTTC.

V usage is TRBV10-3 and J usage is TRBJ2-5; 10 bases are shared with TRBD2. Per germline, CDR1 ENHRY and CDR2 SYGVKD. With V trimmed by 3 bases and J by 1 base, 8 bases remained unmatched. The CDR3 has 17 residues. CDR3 sequence (DNA): TGTGCCATCAGTGATTTTATAGCGGGAGGCCTCCAAGAGACCCAGTACTTC. As protein: CAISDFIAGGLQETQYF.

The rearrangement joins TRBV19 to TRBJ1-1; D is perhaps TRBD1 (5 bases). Germline V gene lookup returns CDR1 LNHDA and CDR2 SQIVND (reference sequence). The CDR3 is made up of 14 amino acids. V lost 6 bases and J 1 base, leaving 12 bases between the germline ends. CDR3 sequence: CASRGEARNTEAFF. CDR3 nucleotides: TGTGCCAGTAGGGGGGAGGCGAGGAACACTGAAGCTTTCTTT.

The chain is built from TRBV7-9 and TRBJ2-5; maybe TRBD1 (5 bases). The germline gives CDR1 SEHNR, CDR2 FQNEAQ (reference sequence). Trimming removed 6 bases at V and 5 bases at J, with 13 bases between. The CDR3 is 13 residues long. CDR3 in DNA: TGTGCCAGCAGTCCAGGGTCTACGGAGACCCAGTACTTC. It encodes CASSPGSTETQYF.